The source of this T cell receptor (beta chain) is a study of identical twins (dated by TCRdb to about 2016). With regard to the full study: To test whether fetal clonotypes persist, the study used deep sequencing on TCR alpha and beta repertoires from monozygotic twins, unrelated adults of various ages, and cord blood. Replicate twin experiments were performed at different times using different library preparation protocols to rule out contamination. General findings and caveats noted by the study authors: Because the same donors could not be followed over many years, the conclusions relied on cross-sectional statistical analysis. Abundant cord blood beta clonotypes carried fewer insertions; young adult naive repertoires showed a weaker similar trend, while memory repertoires showed none. In monozygotic twins, recombination models systematically underestimated out-of-frame TCR alpha sharing, but the models matched the sharing seen between unrelated individuals. The excess sharing between twins in beta out-of-frame sequences was weaker because fewer shared sequences reduced the signal-to-noise ratio. Compared with coincidental sharing between unrelated individuals, out-of-frame TCR alpha sequences shared between twins showed an excess of sequences with low generation probability. Invariant T cells such as MAIT and iNKT could partly confound zero-insertion analyses, although diverse VJ usage argued against such confounding for most clonotypes.

Details on this clonotype: The antigen it binds to is not known. No quality values exist for individual bases; no much larger clone is one base distant.

The library was obtained by 5' RACE. The data were produced on an Illumina HiSeq 2000. Template switching introduced a universal primer binding site; the final cDNA contained a unique molecular identifier, enabling accurate counting of TCR cDNA molecules. Specific primers in the conserved constant-segment region were used to synthesize first-strand cDNA for the TCR alpha and beta chains. To control for contamination, every cDNA library was double barcoded, receiving both a SMART-Mk sample barcode and Illumina barcodes. TruSeq adapter sequences and Illumina sample barcodes were added in two successive PCR steps. TCR alpha and beta cDNA libraries were sequenced on the Illumina HiSeq platform with custom primers. The authors' pipeline ran thus. Unique molecular identifiers were extracted from raw reads with MiGEC, and CDR3 positions were determined with MiXCR. For each individual, recombination models were inferred using an EM algorithm with the repgenHMM and IGoR tools. The tcR package in R was used for shared clonotype analysis, with sharing normalized by the product of cloneset sizes. To study raw recombination without the effects of thymic and clonal selection, out-of-frame nonproductive sequences were analyzed. In TCRdb, the public reads were trimmed at Q25 with fastp and aligned with MiXCR, with productive beta chains retained. A single entry per CDR3 protein holds the most common genes and DNA from its merged rows. The V and J calls and clone size are TCRdb's, not the authors'. The sample table shows more than 400,000 distinct CDR3 sequences, and roughly 15% are seen once. More than 0.4% of the sample is in the top ten clones.

There are 15 amino acids in the CDR3, from cysteine to phenylalanine inclusive. Only the CDR3 portion is preserved as DNA: 45 bases, with reading frame beginning at the first base. CDR1 SGHRS and CDR2 YFSETQ are derived from the germline V gene. V is pruned by 1 base and J by 5 bases, leaving 2 bases of the junction without a gene match. Only healthy Caucasian donors were included. Three pairs of female monozygotic twins, all aged 18 to 29 years, made up the twin cohort. Positive isolation kits from Invitrogen were used to isolate CD4+ and CD8+ T cell populations. These data are also associated with another study on yellow fever vaccine responses in identical twins. The second study also describes: According to the authors, in identical twins the way T cells responded to vaccination appeared partly convergent and partly personalized. Focusing on identical twins, the study followed the T cell clones that responded to the vaccine, and did so with precision.

The sample consisted of CD4+ T cells sorted from blood. Here the chain combines TRBV5-1 and TRBJ2-1; 11 middle bases align to TRBD2. This clonotype was sampled from a young woman in good health. The CDR3 in this case is CASSLTSGGHNEQFF. The DNA sequence follows: TGCGCCAGCAGCTTGACTAGCGGGGGCCACAATGAGCAGTTCTTC.